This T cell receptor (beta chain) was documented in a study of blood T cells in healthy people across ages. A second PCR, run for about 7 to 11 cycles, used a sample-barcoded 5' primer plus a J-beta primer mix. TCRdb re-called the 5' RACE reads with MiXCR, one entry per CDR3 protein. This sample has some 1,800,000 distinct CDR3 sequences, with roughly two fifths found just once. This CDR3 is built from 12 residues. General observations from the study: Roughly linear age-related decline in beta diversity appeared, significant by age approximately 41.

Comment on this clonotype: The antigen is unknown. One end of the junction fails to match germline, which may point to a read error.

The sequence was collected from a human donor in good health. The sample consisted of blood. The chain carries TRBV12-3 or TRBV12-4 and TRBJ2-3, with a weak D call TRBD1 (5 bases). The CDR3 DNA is TGTGCCGGCAGCCCCGACAGAGATACGCAGTATTTT. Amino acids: CAGSPDRDTQYF.